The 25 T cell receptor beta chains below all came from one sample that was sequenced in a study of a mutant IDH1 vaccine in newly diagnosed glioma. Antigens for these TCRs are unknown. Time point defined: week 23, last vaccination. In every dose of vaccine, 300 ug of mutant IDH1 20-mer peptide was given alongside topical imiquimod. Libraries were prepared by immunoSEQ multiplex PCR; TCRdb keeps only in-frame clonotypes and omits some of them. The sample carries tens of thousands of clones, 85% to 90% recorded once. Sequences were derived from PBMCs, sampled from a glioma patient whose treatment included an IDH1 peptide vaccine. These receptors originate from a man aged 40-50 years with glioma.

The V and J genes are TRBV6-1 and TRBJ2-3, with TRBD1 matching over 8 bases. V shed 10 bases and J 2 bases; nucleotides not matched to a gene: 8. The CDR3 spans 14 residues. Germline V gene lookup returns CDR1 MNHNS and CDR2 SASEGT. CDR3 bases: TGTGCCATCTCCTCGGGACAGGTCACAGATACGCAGTATTTT. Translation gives CAISSGQVTDTQYF.

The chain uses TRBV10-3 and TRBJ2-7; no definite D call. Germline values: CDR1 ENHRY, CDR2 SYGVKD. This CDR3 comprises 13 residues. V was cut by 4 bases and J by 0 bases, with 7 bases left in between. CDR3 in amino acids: CAISGDASYEQYF. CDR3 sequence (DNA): TGTGCCATCAGTGGAGACGCCTCCTACGAGCAGTACTTC.

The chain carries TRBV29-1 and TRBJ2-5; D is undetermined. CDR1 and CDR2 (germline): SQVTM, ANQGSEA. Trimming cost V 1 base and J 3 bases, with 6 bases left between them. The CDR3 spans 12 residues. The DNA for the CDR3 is TGCAGCGTTGAAGCAGCCGAAGAGACCCAGTACTTC. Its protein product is CSVEAAEETQYF.

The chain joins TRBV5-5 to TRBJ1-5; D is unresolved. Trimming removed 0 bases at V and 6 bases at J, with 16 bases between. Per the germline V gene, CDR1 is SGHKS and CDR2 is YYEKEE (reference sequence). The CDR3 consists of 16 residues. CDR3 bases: TGTGCCAGCAGCTTGGTGGCAGAGGAGTACGCTCAGCCCCAGCATTTT. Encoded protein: CASSLVAEEYAQPQHF.

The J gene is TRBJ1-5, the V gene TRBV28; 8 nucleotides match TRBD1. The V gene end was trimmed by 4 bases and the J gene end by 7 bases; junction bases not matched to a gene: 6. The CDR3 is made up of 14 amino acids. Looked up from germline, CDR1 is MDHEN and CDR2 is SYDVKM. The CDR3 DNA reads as TGTGCCAGCAGTTCGGGACAGGCAAGGCAGCCCCAGCATTTT. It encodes CASSSGQARQPQHF.

CDR3 bases: TGTGCCAGCAGTGAAGGGAAGGGATGGGATGGGGGCGAGCAGTACTTC. It translates to CASSEGKGWDGGEQYF. The rearrangement uses TRBV2 and TRBJ2-7; the D gene could be TRBD1 or TRBD2 (5 bases each). There are 16 residues in the CDR3. The V and J ends lost 1 base and 6 bases respectively, with 19 bases between them. Germline-derived CDR1 and CDR2 are SNHLY and FYNNEI. The full variable domain, completed using reference TRBV2 and TRBJ2-7, is EPEVTQTPSHQVTQMGQEVILRCVPISNHLYFYWYRQILGQKVEFLVSFYNNEISEKSEIFDDQFSVERPDGSNFTLKIRSTKLEDSAMYFCASSEGKGWDGGEQYFGPGTRLTVT.

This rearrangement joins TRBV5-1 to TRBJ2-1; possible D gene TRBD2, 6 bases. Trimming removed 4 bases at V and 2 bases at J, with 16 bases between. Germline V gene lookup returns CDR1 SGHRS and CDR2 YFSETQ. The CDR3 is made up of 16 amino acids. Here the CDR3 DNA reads TGCGCCAGCAGCGGTGGAAGAGGAGGGGCCTACAATGAGCAGTTCTTC. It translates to CASSGGRGGAYNEQFF.

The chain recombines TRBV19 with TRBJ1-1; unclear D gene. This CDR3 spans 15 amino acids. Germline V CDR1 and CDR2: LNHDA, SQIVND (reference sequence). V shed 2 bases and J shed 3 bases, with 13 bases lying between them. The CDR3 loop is CASSIYPRRDTEAFF. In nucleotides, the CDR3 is TGTGCCAGTAGTATATACCCCCGGCGGGACACTGAAGCTTTCTTT. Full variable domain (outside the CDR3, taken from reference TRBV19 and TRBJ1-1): DGGITQSPKYLFRKEGQNVTLSCEQNLNHDAMYWYRQDPGQGLRLIYYSQIVNDFQKGDIAEGYSVSREKKESFPLTVTSAQKNPTAFYLCASSIYPRRDTEAFFGQGTRLTVV.

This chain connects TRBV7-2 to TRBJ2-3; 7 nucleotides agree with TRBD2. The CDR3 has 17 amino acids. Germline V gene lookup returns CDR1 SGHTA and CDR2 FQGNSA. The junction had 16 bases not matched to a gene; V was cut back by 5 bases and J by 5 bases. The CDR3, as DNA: TGTGCCAGCAGCCCCAGAGGCGGGAGTGGTTCAGGAGATACGCAGTATTTT. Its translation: CASSPRGGSGSGDTQYF. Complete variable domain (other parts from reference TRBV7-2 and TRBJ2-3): GAGVSQSPSNKVTEKGKDVELRCDPISGHTALYWYRQSLGQGLEFLIYFQGNSAPDKSGLPSDRFSAERTGGSVSTLTIQRTQQEDSAVYLCASSPRGGSGSGDTQYFGPGTRLTVL.

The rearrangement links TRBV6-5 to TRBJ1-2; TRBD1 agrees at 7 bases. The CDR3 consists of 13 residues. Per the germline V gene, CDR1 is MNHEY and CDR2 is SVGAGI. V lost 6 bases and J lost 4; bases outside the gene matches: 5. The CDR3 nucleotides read TGTGCCAGCAGCCAGGACAGGCTCTATGGCTACACCTTC. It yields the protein CASSQDRLYGYTF.

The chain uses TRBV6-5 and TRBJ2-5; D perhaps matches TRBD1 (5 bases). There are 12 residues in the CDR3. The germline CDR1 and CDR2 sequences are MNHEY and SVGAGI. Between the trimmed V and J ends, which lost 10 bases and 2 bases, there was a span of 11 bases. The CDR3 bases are TGTGCCACAACAGGTTATCAAGAGACCCAGTACTTC. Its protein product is CATTGYQETQYF.

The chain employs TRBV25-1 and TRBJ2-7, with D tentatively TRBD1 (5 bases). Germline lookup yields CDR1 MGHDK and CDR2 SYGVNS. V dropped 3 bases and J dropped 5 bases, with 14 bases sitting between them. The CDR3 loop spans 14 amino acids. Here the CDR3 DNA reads TGTGCCAGCAGTGACTGGGCAGGGCGAAACGAGCAGTACTTC. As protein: CASSDWAGRNEQYF.

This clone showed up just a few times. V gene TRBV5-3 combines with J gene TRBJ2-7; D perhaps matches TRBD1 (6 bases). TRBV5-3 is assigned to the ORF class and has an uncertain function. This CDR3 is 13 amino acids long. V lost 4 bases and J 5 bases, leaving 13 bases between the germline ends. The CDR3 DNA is TGTGCCAGAAGCCTTACAGGGTACCACGAGCAGTACTTC. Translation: CARSLTGYHEQYF.

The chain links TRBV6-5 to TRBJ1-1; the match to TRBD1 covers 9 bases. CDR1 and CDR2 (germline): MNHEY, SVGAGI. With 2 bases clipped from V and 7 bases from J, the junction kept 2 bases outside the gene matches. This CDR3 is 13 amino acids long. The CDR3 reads CASSYRTGVEAFF. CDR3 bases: TGTGCCAGCAGTTACAGGACAGGGGTTGAAGCTTTCTTT.

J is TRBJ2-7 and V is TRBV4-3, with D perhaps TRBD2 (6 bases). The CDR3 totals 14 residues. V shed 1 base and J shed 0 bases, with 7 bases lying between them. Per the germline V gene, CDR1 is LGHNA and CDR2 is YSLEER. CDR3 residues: CASSQGGDSYEQYF. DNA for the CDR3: TGCGCCAGCAGCCAAGGGGGGGACTCCTACGAGCAGTACTTC.

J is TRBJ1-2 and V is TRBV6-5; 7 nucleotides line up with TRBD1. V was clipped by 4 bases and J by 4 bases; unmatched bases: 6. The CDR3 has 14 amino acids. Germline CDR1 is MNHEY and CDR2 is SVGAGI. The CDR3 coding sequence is TGTGCCAGCAGTTTACAGGGGCCGCTCTATGGCTACACCTTC. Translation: CASSLQGPLYGYTF.

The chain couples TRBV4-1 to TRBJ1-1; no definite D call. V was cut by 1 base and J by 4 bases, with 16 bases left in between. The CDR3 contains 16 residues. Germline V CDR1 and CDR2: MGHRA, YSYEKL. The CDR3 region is CASSQVVPTLRTEAFF. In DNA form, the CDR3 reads TGCGCCAGCAGCCAAGTAGTCCCTACCCTACGCACTGAAGCTTTCTTT.

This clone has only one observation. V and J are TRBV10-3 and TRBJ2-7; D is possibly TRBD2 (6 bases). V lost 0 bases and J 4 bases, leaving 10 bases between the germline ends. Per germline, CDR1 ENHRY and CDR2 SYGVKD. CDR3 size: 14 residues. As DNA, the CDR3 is TGTGCCATCAGTGAGTCACCGGAGGGTTACGAGCAGTACTTC. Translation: CAISESPEGYEQYF.

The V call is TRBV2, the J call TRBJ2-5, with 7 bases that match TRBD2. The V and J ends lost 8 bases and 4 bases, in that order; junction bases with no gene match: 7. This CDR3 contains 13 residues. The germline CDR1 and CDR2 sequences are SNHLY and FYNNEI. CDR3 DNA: TGTGCCAGCCAGCCGGGACTAAGAGAGACCCAGTACTTC. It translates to CASQPGLRETQYF.

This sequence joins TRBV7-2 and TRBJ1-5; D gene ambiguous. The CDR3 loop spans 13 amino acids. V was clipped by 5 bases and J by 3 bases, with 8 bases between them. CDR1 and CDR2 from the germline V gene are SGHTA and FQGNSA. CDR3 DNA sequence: TGTGCCAGCAGCCAGTGGACCAATCAGCCCCAGCATTTT. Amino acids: CASSQWTNQPQHF.

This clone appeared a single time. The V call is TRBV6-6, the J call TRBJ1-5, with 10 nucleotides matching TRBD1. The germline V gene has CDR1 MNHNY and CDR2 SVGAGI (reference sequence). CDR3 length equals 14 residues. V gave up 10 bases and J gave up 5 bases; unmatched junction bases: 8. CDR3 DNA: TGTGCCAACAAACGGGACAGGGGCGATCAGCCCCAGCATTTT. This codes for CANKRDRGDQPQHF.

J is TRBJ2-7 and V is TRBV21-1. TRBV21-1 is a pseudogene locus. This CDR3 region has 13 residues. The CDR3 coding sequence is TGTGCCAGCCGTCGGGGACCCTCCTACGAGCAGTACTTC. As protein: CASRRGPSYEQYF.

CDR3 region: CASSPGGAGIGETQYF. Here the CDR3 DNA reads TGTGCCAGCAGCCCCGGTGGGGCCGGGATTGGGGAGACCCAGTACTTC. The chain couples TRBV7-2 to TRBJ2-5, with D perhaps matching TRBD1 or TRBD2 (5 bases each). The CDR3 is 16 amino acids. Between the trimmed V and J ends, which lost 5 bases and 5 bases, there was a span of 21 bases. Germline V gives CDR1 SGHTA, CDR2 FQGNSA.

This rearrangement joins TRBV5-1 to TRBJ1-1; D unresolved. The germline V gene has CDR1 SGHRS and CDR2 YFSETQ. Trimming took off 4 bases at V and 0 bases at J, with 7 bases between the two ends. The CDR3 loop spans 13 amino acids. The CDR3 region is CASSMTVNTEAFF. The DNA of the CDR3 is TGCGCCAGCAGCATGACTGTGAACACTGAAGCTTTCTTT.

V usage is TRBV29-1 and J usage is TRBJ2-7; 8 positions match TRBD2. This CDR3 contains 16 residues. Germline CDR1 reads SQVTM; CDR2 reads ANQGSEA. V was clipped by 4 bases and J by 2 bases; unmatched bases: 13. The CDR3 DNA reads TGCAGCGTTGTAGGGCTAGCGGGTATAAACCCCTACGAGCAGTACTTC. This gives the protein CSVVGLAGINPYEQYF.